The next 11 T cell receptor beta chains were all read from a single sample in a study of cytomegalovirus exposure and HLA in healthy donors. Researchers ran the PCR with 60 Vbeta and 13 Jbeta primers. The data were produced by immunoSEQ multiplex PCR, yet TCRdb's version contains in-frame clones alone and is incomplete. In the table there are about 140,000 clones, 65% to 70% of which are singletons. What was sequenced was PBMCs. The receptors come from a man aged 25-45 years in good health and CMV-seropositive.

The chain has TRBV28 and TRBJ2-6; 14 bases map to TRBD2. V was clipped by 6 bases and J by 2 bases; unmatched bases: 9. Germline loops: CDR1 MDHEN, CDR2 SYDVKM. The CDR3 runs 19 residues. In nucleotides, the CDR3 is TGTGCCAGCAGAAACTCCGGACTAGCGGGAGGACCTGGGGCCAACGTCCTGACTTTC. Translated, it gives CASRNSGLAGGPGANVLTF.

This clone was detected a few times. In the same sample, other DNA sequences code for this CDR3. The CDR3 nucleotides are TGTGCCAGCAGCCGAATATACGACAGGGGGCTGACAGATACGCAGTATTTT. This sequence encodes CASSRIYDRGLTDTQYF. This chain links TRBV13 with TRBJ2-3, with 10 bases fitting TRBD1. This CDR3 spans 17 amino acids. V was pared by 5 bases and J by 3 bases, with 11 bases of the junction left unmatched. In germline, CDR1 is PRHDT, CDR2 FYEKMQ (reference sequence).

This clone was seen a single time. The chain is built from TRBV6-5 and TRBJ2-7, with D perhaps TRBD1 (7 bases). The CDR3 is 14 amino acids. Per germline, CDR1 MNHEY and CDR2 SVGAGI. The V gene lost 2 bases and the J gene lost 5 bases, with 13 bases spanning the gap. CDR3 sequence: CASSYAGTADEQYF. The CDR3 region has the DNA TGTGCCAGCAGTTACGCGGGGACAGCTGACGAGCAGTACTTC.

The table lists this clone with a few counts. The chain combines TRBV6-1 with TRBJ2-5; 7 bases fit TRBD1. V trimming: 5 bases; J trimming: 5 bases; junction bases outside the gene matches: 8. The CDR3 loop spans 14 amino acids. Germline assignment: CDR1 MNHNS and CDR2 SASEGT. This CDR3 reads CASSSGTVEETQYF. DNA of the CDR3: TGTGCCAGCAGTTCCGGGACAGTTGAGGAGACCCAGTACTTC.

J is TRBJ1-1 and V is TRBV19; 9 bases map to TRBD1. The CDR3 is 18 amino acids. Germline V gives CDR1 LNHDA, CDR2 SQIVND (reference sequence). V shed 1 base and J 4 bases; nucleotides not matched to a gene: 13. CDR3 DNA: TGTGCCAGTAGTATAGGATTAGTCCTTGGGACAGGGCTCACTGAAGCTTTCTTT. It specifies CASSIGLVLGTGLTEAFF.

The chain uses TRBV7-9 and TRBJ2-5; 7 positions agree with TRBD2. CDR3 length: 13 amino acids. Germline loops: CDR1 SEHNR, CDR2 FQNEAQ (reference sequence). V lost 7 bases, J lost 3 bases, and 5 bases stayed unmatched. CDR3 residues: CASTSGLEETQYF. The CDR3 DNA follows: TGTGCCAGCACTAGCGGTTTAGAAGAGACCCAGTACTTC.

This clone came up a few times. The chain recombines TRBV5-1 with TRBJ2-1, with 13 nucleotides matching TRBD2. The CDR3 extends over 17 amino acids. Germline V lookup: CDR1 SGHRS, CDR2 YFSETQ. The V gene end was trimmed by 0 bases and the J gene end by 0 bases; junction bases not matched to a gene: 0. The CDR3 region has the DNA TGCGCCAGCAGCTTGGGGACTAGCGGGGGCTCCTACAATGAGCAGTTCTTC. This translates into CASSLGTSGGSYNEQFF.

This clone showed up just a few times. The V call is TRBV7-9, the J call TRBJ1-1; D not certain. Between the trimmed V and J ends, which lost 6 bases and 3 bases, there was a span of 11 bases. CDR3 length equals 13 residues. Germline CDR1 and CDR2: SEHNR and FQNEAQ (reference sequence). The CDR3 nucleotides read TGTGCCAGCAGTTATCACACAGACACTGAAGCTTTCTTT. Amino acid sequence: CASSYHTDTEAFF.

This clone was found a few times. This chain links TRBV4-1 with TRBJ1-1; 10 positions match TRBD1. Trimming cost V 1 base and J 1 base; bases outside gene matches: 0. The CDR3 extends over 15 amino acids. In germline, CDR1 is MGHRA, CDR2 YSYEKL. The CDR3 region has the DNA TGCGCCAGCAGCCAAGGACAGGGGGCGAACACTGAAGCTTTCTTT. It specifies CASSQGQGANTEAFF.

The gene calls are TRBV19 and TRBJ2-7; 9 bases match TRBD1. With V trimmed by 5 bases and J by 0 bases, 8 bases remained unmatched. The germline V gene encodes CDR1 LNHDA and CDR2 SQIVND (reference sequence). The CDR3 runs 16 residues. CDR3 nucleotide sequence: TGTGCCAGTAGTCCCGGACAGGGGCGCTTCTCCTACGAGCAGTACTTC. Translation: CASSPGQGRFSYEQYF.

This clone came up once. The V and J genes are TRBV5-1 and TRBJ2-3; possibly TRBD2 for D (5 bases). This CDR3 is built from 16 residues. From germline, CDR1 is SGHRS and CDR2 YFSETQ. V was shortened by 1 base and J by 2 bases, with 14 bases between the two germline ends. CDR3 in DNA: TGCGCCAGCAGCTTGTCCCGGGGAACCATCACAGATACGCAGTATTTT. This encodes CASSLSRGTITDTQYF.